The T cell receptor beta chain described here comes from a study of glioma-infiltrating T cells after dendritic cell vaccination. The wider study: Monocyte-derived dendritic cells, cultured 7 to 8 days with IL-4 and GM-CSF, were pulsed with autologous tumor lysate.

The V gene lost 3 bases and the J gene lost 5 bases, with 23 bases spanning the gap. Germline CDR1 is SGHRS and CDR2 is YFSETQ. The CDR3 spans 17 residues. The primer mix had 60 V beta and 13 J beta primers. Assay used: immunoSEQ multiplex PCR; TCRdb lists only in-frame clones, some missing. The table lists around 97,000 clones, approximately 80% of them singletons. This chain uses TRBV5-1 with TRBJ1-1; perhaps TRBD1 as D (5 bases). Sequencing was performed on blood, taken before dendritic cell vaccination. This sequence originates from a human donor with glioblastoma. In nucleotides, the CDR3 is TGCGCCAGCAGCTCACCGAAAGGGCAGGGCGGCAGAACTGAAGCTTTCTTT. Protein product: CASSSPKGQGGRTEAFF.